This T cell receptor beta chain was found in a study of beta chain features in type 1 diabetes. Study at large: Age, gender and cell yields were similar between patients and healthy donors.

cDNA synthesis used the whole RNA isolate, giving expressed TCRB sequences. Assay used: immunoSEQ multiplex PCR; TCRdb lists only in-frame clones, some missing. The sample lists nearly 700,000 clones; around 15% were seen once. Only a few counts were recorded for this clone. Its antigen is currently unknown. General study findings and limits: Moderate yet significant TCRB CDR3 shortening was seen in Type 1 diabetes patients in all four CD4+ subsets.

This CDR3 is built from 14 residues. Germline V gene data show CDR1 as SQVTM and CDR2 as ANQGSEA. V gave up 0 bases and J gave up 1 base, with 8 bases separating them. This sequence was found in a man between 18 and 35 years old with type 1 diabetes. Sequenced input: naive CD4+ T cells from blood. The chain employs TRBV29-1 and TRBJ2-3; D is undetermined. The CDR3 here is CSVEDKERTDTQYF. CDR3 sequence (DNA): TGCAGCGTTGAAGATAAGGAGCGCACAGATACGCAGTATTTT.